The 2 T cell receptor beta chains below were found in one sample sequenced in a study of T cell repertoires in cytomegalovirus infection. TCRdb used MiXCR to reprocess the reads, holding one entry per CDR3 protein. The sample has around 120,000 distinct CDR3 sequences, about 10% seen once. Sequencing input: PBMCs. These receptors all stem from a human donor in good health (CMV status not recorded). Some clones in this sample may be carry-over from other donors' samples.

On this clonotype itself: Compared with germline, one end of the junction differs, possibly owing to a read error. V gene TRBV6-5 combines with J gene TRBJ2-1, with a tentative D call TRBD1 (5 bases). The CDR3 runs 15 residues. Germline V lookup: CDR1 MNHEY, CDR2 SVGAGI. The CDR3: CARSYKGLGYNEQFF. The CDR3 region has the DNA TGTGCCCGCAGTTACAAGGGGCTAGGATACAATGAGCAGTTCTTC.

This clonotype came up a few times. This rearrangement joins TRBV4-1 to TRBJ1-5; possible D gene TRBD1, 5 bases. Per germline, CDR1 MGHRA and CDR2 YSYEKL. V was clipped by 3 bases and J by 7 bases, with 16 bases between them. The CDR3 is 15 amino acids. The CDR3, as DNA: TGCGCCAGCAGCCAGTATTTAGGACAAACACAGCCCCAGCATTTT. Its protein product is CASSQYLGQTQPQHF.